These 3 T cell receptor beta chains originate from one sample sequenced in a study of blood T cell repertoires in COVID-19. Sequencing used immunoSEQ multiplex PCR; TCRdb keeps in-frame clones, though not all of them. The sample comprises roughly 43,000 clones, around 86% of which are singletons, and approximately 40% rests with the top ten. Material for sequencing was peripheral blood. The receptor set was obtained from a woman of 80 years or more with acute or convalescent COVID-19.

The rearrangement uses TRBV5-6 and TRBJ1-1; maybe TRBD1 (5 bases). The V gene's germline CDR1 is SGHDT and CDR2 YYEEEE. The CDR3 extends over 14 amino acids. Trimming pared 6 bases from V and 4 bases from J, leaving 16 bases between. DNA of the CDR3: TGTGCCAGCACCAAAATGCGGGGGGGCACTGAAGCTTTCTTT. Its protein is CASTKMRGGTEAFF.

The chain couples TRBV11-3 to TRBJ1-1; 8 bases are a match to TRBD1. The J segment lost 11 bases and the V segment lost 7 bases, leaving 9 bases of the junction unmatched. CDR1 and CDR2 from the germline V gene are SGHNT and YENEEA. The CDR3 extends over 12 amino acids. CDR3 protein: CASTMDRVVAFF. The CDR3 DNA follows: TGTGCCAGCACCATGGACAGGGTGGTCGCTTTCTTT.

The V gene is TRBV5-1, the J gene TRBJ1-5, with a weak D call TRBD1 (5 bases). There are 15 residues in the CDR3. V gave up 4 bases and J gave up 2 bases, with 13 bases separating them. Germline loops: CDR1 SGHRS, CDR2 YFSETQ. CDR3 sequence (DNA): TGCGCCAGCAGCCTTAGACCGGGGGGCAATCAGCCCCAGCATTTT. Protein product: CASSLRPGGNQPQHF.